The clone carrying this T cell receptor (beta chain) appeared a few times. CDR3 length equals 13 residues. Germline CDR1 and CDR2: SGHAT and FQNNGV. Trimming left V 5 bases short and J 8 bases short, with 15 bases between. The sample is drawn from a study of T cells in Graves' hyperthyroidism and ophthalmopathy. Uncontrolled infection, other autoimmune disease, pregnancy or lactation led to exclusion. RNA transcripts were the template for amplifying TCR beta CDR3 regions. When the TCR CDR3 underwent first-round RT-PCR, the HTBI primer set was used. TCRdb reprocessed the multiplex PCR reads via MiXCR and lists one record per CDR3 protein. Here the sample spans approximately 420,000 distinct CDR3 sequences, approximately 13% being singletons.

Specimen: blood. The V gene is TRBV11-2, the J gene TRBJ1-1; D not certain. The TCR sequence derives from a woman aged 18-30 years with Graves' hyperthyroidism. CDR3 amino acids: CASSATESREAFF. As DNA, the CDR3 is TGTGCCAGCAGCGCTACAGAGTCTCGGGAAGCTTTCTTT.